This T cell receptor (beta chain) was recorded in a study of read filtering for tumor transcriptome and immune sequencing. Study as a whole: Patients were around 17 male and approximately 14 female, mean age 65.9 years, range roughly 45 to 85. R-ISS stage counts were eight or nine for I, roughly 16 for II, 7 for III. Study-level points and caveats: Dropping single-read clonotypes raised IR-seq and RNA-seq shared-clonotype correlation. Sorted CD138-negative bone marrow cells were not purified T cells.

Molecular barcoded adaptors covering alpha/delta and beta/gamma chains were used on roughly 400 ng RNA. TCRdb analysed the reads with MiXCR anew, one entry per CDR3 protein. The sample lists around 130,000 distinct CDR3 sequences; over 10% were seen once. The germline V gene encodes CDR1 SQVTM and CDR2 ANQGSEA. The length of the CDR3 is 10 residues. This clonotype was seen only a few times. No antigen is known for it. A read error is possible here, since a much larger clone lies one base away. The conserved phenylalanine or tryptophan normally closing the CDR3 is absent here, so this likely arose from a read error.

The receptor was derived from a donor at least 40 years old with multiple myeloma. Sequencing was done on a sample of a population of CD138-negative cells sorted from bone marrow. The chain couples TRBV29-1 to TRBJ1-1; D gene ambiguous. In DNA, the CDR3 is TGCACGATTGAGAACACTGAAGCTTTCTCT. Its protein is CTIENTEAFS.